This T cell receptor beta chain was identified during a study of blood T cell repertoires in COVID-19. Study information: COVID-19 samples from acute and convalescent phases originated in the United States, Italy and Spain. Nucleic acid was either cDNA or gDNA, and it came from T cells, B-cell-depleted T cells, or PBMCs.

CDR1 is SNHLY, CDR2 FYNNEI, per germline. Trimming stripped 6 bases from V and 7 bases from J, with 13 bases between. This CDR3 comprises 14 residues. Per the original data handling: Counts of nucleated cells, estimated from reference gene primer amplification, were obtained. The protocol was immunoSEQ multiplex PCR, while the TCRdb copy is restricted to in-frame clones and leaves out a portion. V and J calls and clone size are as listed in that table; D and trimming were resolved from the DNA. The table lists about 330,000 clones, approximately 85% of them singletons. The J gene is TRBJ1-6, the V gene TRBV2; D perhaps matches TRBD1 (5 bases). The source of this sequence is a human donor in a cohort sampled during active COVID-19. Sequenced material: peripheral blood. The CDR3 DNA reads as TGTGCCAGCAGCCAAGACGGGGGAAATTCACCCCTCCACTTT. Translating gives CASSQDGGNSPLHF.